In this sample, the clone carrying this TCR beta chain turned up a few times. V was cut by 5 bases and J by 6 bases, with 14 bases left in between. Germline V gene data show CDR1 as SGDLS and CDR2 as YYNGEE. The CDR3 totals 14 residues. These data belong to a study of beta chain features in type 1 diabetes. The entirety of the isolated RNA underwent reverse transcription, so expressed TCRB transcripts were sequenced. Data came from immunoSEQ multiplex PCR; TCRdb stores just in-frame clones and leaves some out. The profile covers hundreds of thousands of clones, with about 14% appearing a single time and roughly 0.098% taken by the ten largest.

Sample: naive CD4+ T cells from blood. The chain has TRBV9 and TRBJ2-2; D unclear. The origin of this receptor is a man between 18 and 35 years old in good health. The CDR3 region has the DNA TGTGCCAGCAGGGCATCGATGAGTCCCGGGGAGCTGTTTTTT. As protein: CASRASMSPGELFF.